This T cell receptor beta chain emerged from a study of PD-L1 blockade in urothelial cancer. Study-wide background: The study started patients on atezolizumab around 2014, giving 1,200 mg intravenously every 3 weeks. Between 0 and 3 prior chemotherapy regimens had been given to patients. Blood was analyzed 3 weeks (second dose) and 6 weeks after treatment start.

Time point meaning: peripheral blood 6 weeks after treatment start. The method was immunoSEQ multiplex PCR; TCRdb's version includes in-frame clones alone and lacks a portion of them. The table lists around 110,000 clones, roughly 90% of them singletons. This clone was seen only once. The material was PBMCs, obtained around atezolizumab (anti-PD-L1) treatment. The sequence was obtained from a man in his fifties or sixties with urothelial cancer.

CDR3 sequence (DNA): TGTGCCAGCAGTGCCCCGGGACAGGGGGCTTATGAAAAACTGTTTTTT. Translation gives CASSAPGQGAYEKLFF. The chain recombines TRBV6-6 with TRBJ1-4; TRBD1 aligns across 12 bases. The germline V gene encodes CDR1 MNHNY and CDR2 SVGAGI (reference sequence). The CDR3 runs to 16 residues. V gave up 5 bases and J gave up 6 bases; unmatched junction bases: 7.